This T cell receptor beta chain was documented in a study of blood T cell repertoires in COVID-19. Study in general: Italy, Spain and the United States were the sources of the convalescent and acute COVID-19 samples. Sample material is recorded as cDNA or gDNA derived from T cells, B-cell-depleted T cells, or PBMCs.

During active infection, Seattle patients enrolled and were then monitored through disease. The CDR3 covers 11 residues. CDR1 is GTSNPN, CDR2 SVGIG, per germline (reference sequence). Deletions cut 5 bases from V and 4 bases from J, with 9 bases between. In the original workflow: How many nucleated cells were present was estimated from reference gene primer amplification. Using immunoSEQ multiplex PCR, the repertoire was profiled, and TCRdb retains in-frame clones only, with some absent. From that table come the V and J calls and clone size; the DNA was used to work out D and trimming. The sample lists a few hundred thousand clones, roughly 85% occurring once.

The TCR was taken from a woman in her seventies with COVID-19, enrolled during active disease. The chain carries TRBV30 and TRBJ2-7; D gene uncertain. Specimen: peripheral blood. DNA of the CDR3: TGTGCCTGGGGCGAAGCGTACGAGCAGTACTTC. Translated: CAWGEAYEQYF.